This TCR beta chain stems from a study of T-cell reconstitution after alpha-beta-depleted transplantation in children. This clonotype was counted many times. What it recognizes is unknown. Whole-study results and caveats: There were some patients whose high TCRbeta diversity at day 60 came from surviving recipient T cells and thymic progenitors. Roughly two months post-transplant, alpha-beta T cells reportedly originated from several hundred graft clones that had expanded. Hyperexpanded clones declined; after one year, newly produced T cells mostly supplied diversity.

The V and J ends lost 7 bases and 7 bases, in that order; junction bases with no gene match: 4. In germline, CDR1 is MDHEN, CDR2 SYDVKM. The CDR3 runs to 12 residues. During its preparation, the TCRbeta library received unique molecular identifiers. TCRdb reprocessed the PCR reads with MiXCR, giving one entry per CDR3 protein. The table has around 270,000 distinct CDR3 sequences, around 10% seen once; the top ten hold around 7.6%. The sequenced sample was PBMCs, obtained before TCRalphabeta/CD19-depleted stem cell transplant. V gene TRBV28 combines with J gene TRBJ2-3; 8 bases line up with TRBD1. This clonotype was sampled from a boy under three years old with acute myeloid leukemia, due to receive a stem cell transplant. The CDR3 DNA reads as TGTGCCAGCACAGGGGGCGTAAATACGCAGTATTTT. Translating it yields CASTGGVNTQYF.